The 26 T cell receptor beta chains given below trace back to one sample, sequenced in a study of a mutant IDH1 vaccine in newly diagnosed glioma (dated by TCRdb to about 2021). Antigens of these TCRs are unknown. The protocol used for the library was the immunoSEQ multiplex PCR assay. TCRdb retrieved this table from immuneACCESS and kept in-frame rearrangements only. Not all clones are present; in checked studies, unresolved V genes account for under half, and no reason is known for the remainder. The sample yields 25,000 to 35,000 clones; approximately 90% were counted once. The leading ten clones occupy approximately 2.3% of the sample. The time point label, read with the paper, signifies: week 23, last vaccination. Every vaccine dose consisted of 300 ug of a 20-mer mutant IDH1 peptide in Montanide, administered subcutaneously together with topical imiquimod. This specimen was PBMCs, taken from a glioma patient whose treatment included an IDH1 peptide vaccine. The receptors come from a man aged 35-49 years with glioma.

The chain combines TRBV9 with TRBJ2-1; D is undetermined. The CDR3 is 16 residues long. Trimming took 1 base from V and 0 from J, leaving 11 bases between them. Germline lookup yields CDR1 SGDLS and CDR2 YYNGEE. Here the CDR3 DNA reads TGTGCCAGCAGCGTAAACACGGTGTTCTCCTACAATGAGCAGTTCTTC. This codes for CASSVNTVFSYNEQFF.

The chain uses TRBV7-9 and TRBJ2-5, with D hard to call. V gave up 5 bases and J gave up 5 bases, with 9 bases separating them. CDR3 length: 12 amino acids. The V gene's germline CDR1 is SEHNR and CDR2 FQNEAQ (reference sequence). CDR3 sequence (DNA): TGTGCCAGCAGCCTTATTAGCGAGACCCAGTACTTC. Residues: CASSLISETQYF.

This chain links TRBV25-1 with TRBJ2-5; no clear D. Germline V CDR1 and CDR2: MGHDK, SYGVNS. This CDR3 is built from 11 residues. V lost 8 bases and J 7 bases, leaving 11 bases between the germline ends. The CDR3: CASRGEVTQYF. CDR3 coding DNA: TGTGCCAGCCGTGGCGAGGTGACCCAGTACTTC.

In its sample, this clone was seen once. The rearrangement links TRBV7-9 to TRBJ2-2; 9 nucleotides match TRBD2. Germline CDR1 SEHNR, CDR2 FQNEAQ (reference sequence). V lost 6 bases to trimming and J lost 5 bases; unmatched junction nucleotides: 10. The CDR3 has 16 amino acids. CDR3 bases: TGTGCCAGCAGTCCGATGATTAGCGGGAGTACCGGGGAGCTGTTTTTT. Amino acid sequence: CASSPMISGSTGELFF. Together with reference TRBV7-9 and TRBJ2-2, the CDR3 gives the full variable domain: DTGVSQNPRHKITKRGQNVTFRCDPISEHNRLYWYRQTLGQGPEFLTYFQNEAQLEKSRLLSDRFSAERPKGSFSTLEIQRTEQGDSAMYLCASSPMISGSTGELFFGEGSRLTVL.

The chain recombines TRBV27 with TRBJ1-5; unclear D gene. The CDR3 is made up of 13 amino acids. Germline V gives CDR1 MNHEY, CDR2 SMNVEV (reference sequence). The ends were cut back, 5 bases at V and 4 bases at J, with 9 bases in the middle. The CDR3 nucleotides read TGTGCCAGCAGTCCCCCTGGAAATCAGCCCCAGCATTTT. It is translated as CASSPPGNQPQHF.

This clone was detected a few times. The chain combines TRBV27 with TRBJ2-5; 7 nucleotides match TRBD2. Germline loops: CDR1 MNHEY, CDR2 SMNVEV (reference sequence). CDR3 length: 16 residues. After removal of 3 bases from V and 5 bases from J, the junction contained 12 bases not matched to a gene. The CDR3 nucleotides read TGTGCCAGCAGTTTGGTCTACGGGAGGTCGGCGGAGACCCAGTACTTC. It is translated as CASSLVYGRSAETQYF.

V is TRBV10-3 and J is TRBJ2-5; possible D gene TRBD2, 5 bases. Per germline, CDR1 ENHRY and CDR2 SYGVKD. The CDR3 runs 20 residues. Trimming left V 2 bases short and J 5 bases short, with 30 bases between. The CDR3 DNA is TGTGCCATCAGTGAGCCGCCGGAGAGGACGGGAAAAGATCTGGGTGAGACCCAGTACTTC. Protein sequence: CAISEPPERTGKDLGETQYF.

V is TRBV5-4 and J is TRBJ2-7; either TRBD1 or TRBD2 may supply D (5 bases each). CDR1 is SGHNT, CDR2 YYREEE, per germline (reference sequence). The CDR3 length is 13 residues. The V end lost 3 bases, the J end lost 7 bases, and 14 bases lay between the germline ends. CDR3 bases: TGTGCCAGCAGCTACGACTGGGGGAGAGAGCAGTACTTC. Protein sequence: CASSYDWGREQYF.

This sequence joins TRBV19 and TRBJ1-1, with D uncertain. The germline CDR1 and CDR2 sequences are LNHDA and SQIVND (reference sequence). The CDR3 runs to 13 residues. V was cut by 5 bases and J by 1 base, with 8 bases left in between. The CDR3 DNA reads TGTGCCAGTAGTCTGCAGGCGAACACTGAAGCTTTCTTT. Its protein is CASSLQANTEAFF. Based on the CDR3 plus reference TRBV19 and TRBJ1-1, the full variable domain is DGGITQSPKYLFRKEGQNVTLSCEQNLNHDAMYWYRQDPGQGLRLIYYSQIVNDFQKGDIAEGYSVSREKKESFPLTVTSAQKNPTAFYLCASSLQANTEAFFGQGTRLTVV.

This chain links TRBV5-6 with TRBJ1-1, with D possibly being TRBD1 (5 bases). In germline, CDR1 is SGHDT, CDR2 YYEEEE. V was cut by 5 bases and J by 3 bases, with 17 bases left in between. The CDR3 spans 15 residues. CDR3 nucleotide sequence: TGTGCCAGCAGTTTTTCAGGGAGAGGGTACACTGAAGCTTTCTTT. Its protein is CASSFSGRGYTEAFF. Full variable domain (outside the CDR3, taken from reference TRBV5-6 and TRBJ1-1): DAGVTQSPTHLIKTRGQQVTLRCSPKSGHDTVSWYQQALGQGPQFIFQYYEEEERQRGNFPDRFSGHQFPNYSSELNVNALLLGDSALYLCASSFSGRGYTEAFFGQGTRLTVV.

The chain uses TRBV5-8 and TRBJ2-5; D not certain. The CDR3 is made up of 10 amino acids. Germline V gene data show CDR1 as SGHTS and CDR2 as YDEGEE. Trimming took off 4 bases at V and 5 bases at J, with 3 bases between the two ends. CDR3 protein: CASSRETQYF. CDR3 sequence (DNA): TGTGCCAGCAGCCGCGAGACCCAGTACTTC.

This chain connects TRBV6-4 to TRBJ1-1; the D gene is possibly TRBD1 (6 bases). The CDR3 is 12 amino acids. V lost 2 bases to trimming and J lost 9 bases, with 10 bases between them. The germline V gene has CDR1 MRHNA and CDR2 SNTAGT. CDR3 sequence: CASSDGGAKAFF. CDR3 nucleotides: TGTGCCAGCAGTGACGGGGGGGCTAAAGCTTTCTTT.

The chain is built from TRBV4-1 and TRBJ2-5, with D perhaps matching TRBD2 (7 bases). The CDR3 is 14 residues long. The germline CDR1 and CDR2 sequences are MGHRA and YSYEKL. Trimming cost V 4 bases and J 3 bases, with 12 bases left between them. The CDR3: CASSLRGAEETQYF. Here the CDR3 DNA reads TGCGCCAGCAGCCTCCGGGGGGCCGAAGAGACCCAGTACTTC.

This chain links TRBV19 with TRBJ1-6; TRBD1 matches 7 bases. J lost 6 bases, V lost 9 bases, and 2 bases had no gene match. CDR1 is LNHDA and CDR2 is SQIVND in the germline V gene (reference sequence). The length of the CDR3 is 12 residues. CDR3 in DNA: TGTGCCAGCGGGGACAGTAATTCACCCCTCCACTTT. It codes for CASGDSNSPLHF.

The chain couples TRBV18 to TRBJ2-7, with unresolved D. CDR1 is KGHSH and CDR2 is LQKENI in the germline V gene. The length of the CDR3 is 13 residues. V dropped 2 bases and J dropped 4 bases, with 9 bases sitting between them. The CDR3, as DNA: TGTGCCAGCTCACCAACTTGGGGTTACGAGCAGTACGTC. It yields the protein CASSPTWGYEQYV.

The chain has TRBV7-2 and TRBJ1-4; 7 bases agree with TRBD1. CDR1 SGHTA and CDR2 FQGNSA come from the germline V gene. The CDR3 totals 15 residues. The J segment lost 6 bases and the V segment lost 1 base, leaving 5 bases of the junction unmatched. CDR3 coding DNA: TGTGCCAGCAGCTTAGTTGGGGACAGCTATGAAAAACTGTTTTTT. Its translation is CASSLVGDSYEKLFF.

The J gene is TRBJ2-3, the V gene TRBV5-4; D not resolved. The V and J ends lost 2 bases and 1 base respectively, with 14 bases between them. Germline V gene sequence: CDR1 SGHNT, CDR2 YYREEE (reference sequence). The CDR3 runs to 16 residues. CDR3: CASSFTQNLRTDTQYF. The CDR3 DNA follows: TGTGCCAGCAGCTTTACGCAGAACTTACGCACAGATACGCAGTATTTT. The whole variable domain, remainder taken from reference TRBV5-4 and TRBJ2-3, is ETGVTQSPTHLIKTRGQQVTLRCSSQSGHNTVSWYQQALGQGPQFIFQYYREEENGRGNFPPRFSGLQFPNYSSELNVNALELDDSALYLCASSFTQNLRTDTQYFGPGTRLTVL.

This chain links TRBV7-2 with TRBJ2-7, with 13 bases matching TRBD2. Germline CDR1 and CDR2: SGHTA and FQGNSA. The CDR3 consists of 16 residues. The V gene end was trimmed by 5 bases and the J gene end by 0 bases; junction bases not matched to a gene: 4. The CDR3 DNA is TGTGCCAGCAGCCCCTGGACTAGCGGGAGCTCCTACGAGCAGTACTTC. As protein: CASSPWTSGSSYEQYF.

The chain has TRBV5-6 and TRBJ2-5; TRBD1 matches 7 bases. There are 16 residues in the CDR3. Germline assignment: CDR1 SGHDT and CDR2 YYEEEE. The junction had 10 bases not matched to a gene; V was cut back by 4 bases and J by 1 base. In DNA, the CDR3 is TGTGCCAGCAGCCCGGCCCGCGGACAGGTCCAAGAGACCCAGTACTTC. It specifies CASSPARGQVQETQYF.

The CDR3 here is CASSPGTGGVYQPQHF. The CDR3 nucleotides are TGTGCCAGCAGCCCCGGGACAGGGGGCGTCTATCAGCCCCAGCATTTT. This sequence joins TRBV28 and TRBJ1-5; 12 nucleotides agree with TRBD1. This CDR3 spans 16 amino acids. The V segment lost 6 bases and the J segment 5 bases; nucleotides outside the gene matches: 8. Germline V CDR1 and CDR2: MDHEN, SYDVKM.

This rearrangement joins TRBV29-1 to TRBJ2-3; D is unresolved. This CDR3 comprises 14 residues. Trimming pared 0 bases from V and 1 base from J, leaving 8 bases between. CDR1 is SQVTM, CDR2 ANQGSEA, per germline. CDR3 in amino acids: CSVEDPQGTDTQYF. The DNA for the CDR3 is TGCAGCGTTGAAGATCCGCAGGGCACAGATACGCAGTATTTT.

The chain combines TRBV7-9 with TRBJ1-1, with a weak D call TRBD1 (6 bases). From germline, CDR1 is SEHNR and CDR2 FQNEAQ (reference sequence). The CDR3 is 14 residues long. The V end was cut by 5 bases, the J end by 1 base, with 11 bases between. CDR3 region: CASSQGQGNTEAFF. CDR3 nucleotide sequence: TGTGCCAGCAGCCAGGGGCAGGGGAACACTGAAGCTTTCTTT.

This clone has a single count. The chain carries TRBV25-1 and TRBJ1-1; D may be TRBD1 (5 bases). The length of the CDR3 is 13 residues. Trimming pared 4 bases from V and 10 bases from J, leaving 16 bases between. Germline CDR1 is MGHDK and CDR2 is SYGVNS. As DNA, the CDR3 is TGTGCCAGCAGTGCCGGGACTGTCCGTCGAGCTTTCTTT. Amino acid sequence: CASSAGTVRRAFF.

The chain is built from TRBV2 and TRBJ2-6; no definite D call. V lost 4 bases, J lost 0 bases, and 4 bases lay in between. Germline V CDR1 and CDR2: SNHLY, FYNNEI. This CDR3 is 14 amino acids long. CDR3 DNA: TGTGCCAGCAGTGGAGGCTCTGGGGCCAACGTCCTGACTTTC. Its translation: CASSGGSGANVLTF. Using reference TRBV2 and TRBJ2-6 for the parts outside the CDR3, the full variable domain is EPEVTQTPSHQVTQMGQEVILRCVPISNHLYFYWYRQILGQKVEFLVSFYNNEISEKSEIFDDQFSVERPDGSNFTLKIRSTKLEDSAMYFCASSGGSGANVLTFGAGSRLTVL.

V gene TRBV19 combines with J gene TRBJ1-1; TRBD1 matches at 8 bases. CDR1 LNHDA and CDR2 SQIVND come from the germline V gene (reference sequence). The CDR3 extends over 13 amino acids. V lost 6 bases to trimming and J lost 4 bases; unmatched junction nucleotides: 4. The CDR3 spells CASRDRGLTEAFF. DNA of the CDR3: TGTGCCAGTAGAGACAGGGGCCTCACTGAAGCTTTCTTT.

The chain employs TRBV19 and TRBJ2-7; D possibly corresponds to TRBD2 (6 bases). This CDR3 region has 19 residues. The V gene lost 5 bases and the J gene lost 0 bases, with 26 bases spanning the gap. Germline CDR1 reads LNHDA; CDR2 reads SQIVND (reference sequence). The CDR3, as DNA: TGTGCCAGTAGTGGCACCAGCCTGAAGAACGGGGGACGCTCCTACGAGCAGTACTTC. Protein product: CASSGTSLKNGGRSYEQYF.